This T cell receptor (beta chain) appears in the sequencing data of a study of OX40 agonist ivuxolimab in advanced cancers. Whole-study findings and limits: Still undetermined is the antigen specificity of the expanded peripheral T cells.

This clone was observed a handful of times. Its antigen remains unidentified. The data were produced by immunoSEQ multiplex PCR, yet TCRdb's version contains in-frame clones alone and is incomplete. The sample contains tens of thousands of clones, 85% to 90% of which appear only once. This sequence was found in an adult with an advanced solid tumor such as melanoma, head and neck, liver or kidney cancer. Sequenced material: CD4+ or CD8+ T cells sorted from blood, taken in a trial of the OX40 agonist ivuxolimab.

The CDR3 loop reads CASSTYQETQYF. The CDR3 bases are TGTGCCAGCAGTACGTACCAAGAGACCCAGTACTTC. The rearrangement links TRBV2 to TRBJ2-5, with D hard to call. V gave up 5 bases and J gave up 0 bases, with 4 bases separating them. The CDR3 has 12 residues. The germline CDR1 and CDR2 sequences are SNHLY and FYNNEI. The full variable domain, in which reference TRBV2 and TRBJ2-5 provide the parts outside the CDR3, is EPEVTQTPSHQVTQMGQEVILRCVPISNHLYFYWYRQILGQKVEFLVSFYNNEISEKSEIFDDQFSVERPDGSNFTLKIRSTKLEDSAMYFCASSTYQETQYFGPGTRLLVL.